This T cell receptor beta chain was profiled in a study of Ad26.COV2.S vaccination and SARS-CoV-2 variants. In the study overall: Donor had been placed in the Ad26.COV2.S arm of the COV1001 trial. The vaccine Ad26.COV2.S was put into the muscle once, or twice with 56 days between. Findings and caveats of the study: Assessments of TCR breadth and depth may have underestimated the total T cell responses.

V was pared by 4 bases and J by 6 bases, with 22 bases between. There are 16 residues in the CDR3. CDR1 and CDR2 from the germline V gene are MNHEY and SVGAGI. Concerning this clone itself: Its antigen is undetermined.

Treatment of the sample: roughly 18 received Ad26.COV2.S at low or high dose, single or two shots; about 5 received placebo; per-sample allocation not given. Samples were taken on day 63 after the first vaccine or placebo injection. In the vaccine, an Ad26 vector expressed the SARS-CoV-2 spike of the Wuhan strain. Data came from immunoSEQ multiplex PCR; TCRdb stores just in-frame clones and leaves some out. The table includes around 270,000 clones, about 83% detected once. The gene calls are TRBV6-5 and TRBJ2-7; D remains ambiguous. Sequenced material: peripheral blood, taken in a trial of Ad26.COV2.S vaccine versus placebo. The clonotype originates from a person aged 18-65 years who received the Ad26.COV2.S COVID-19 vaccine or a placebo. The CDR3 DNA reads TGTGCCAGCAGTTCACGACGCCTCCTTGGAGATGGCGAGCAGTACGTC. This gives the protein CASSSRRLLGDGEQYV.